A single sample gave rise to the 32 T cell receptor beta chains below, sequenced in a study of T cells in Graves' hyperthyroidism and ophthalmopathy. Amplification yielded TCR beta CDR3 regions, with RNA transcripts as the source. TCR CDR3 underwent first-round RT-PCR with the HTBI primer set. TCRdb passed the multiplex PCR reads through MiXCR, listing each CDR3 protein once. The top ten clones hold around a sixth of a sample with around 580,000 distinct CDR3 sequences, about a sixth of them seen once. The sample consisted of blood. The receptors here all came from a woman under 30 with Graves' hyperthyroidism.

This clonotype was counted a few times. V usage is TRBV10-2 and J usage is TRBJ2-1; the D is unclear. The germline gives CDR1 WSHSY, CDR2 SAAADI. The CDR3 length is 15 residues. Trimming stripped 0 bases from V and 8 bases from J, with 14 bases between. CDR3: CASSESPRNRDEQFF. Here the CDR3 DNA reads TGCGCCAGCAGTGAGTCCCCCCGGAATCGGGATGAGCAGTTCTTC.

The genes are TRBV14 and TRBJ2-1; weak D call: TRBD2 (5 bases). V lost 3 bases to trimming and J lost 8 bases, with 20 bases between them. This CDR3 spans 16 amino acids. Germline V gene lookup returns CDR1 SGHDN and CDR2 FVKESK. The CDR3, as DNA: TGTGCCAGCAGCCAGGACCCGGGGTCCTGGACTGATGAGCAGTTCTTC. This codes for CASSQDPGSWTDEQFF.

There are many counts of this clonotype. The chain is built from TRBV3-1 and TRBJ2-3; TRBD2 might be the D (5 bases). The V and J ends lost 2 bases and 2 bases respectively, with 11 bases between them. The CDR3 has 15 residues. The germline V gene has CDR1 LGHDT and CDR2 YNNKEL (reference sequence). In DNA form, the CDR3 reads TGTGCCAGCAGCCAATATTTCCGGGACACAGATACGCAGTATTTT. Protein sequence: CASSQYFRDTDTQYF.

In nucleotides, the CDR3 is TGTGCCAGCAGCTTCAGGGGGCGGAATTCACCCCTCCACTTT. Protein sequence: CASSFRGRNSPLHF. The V and J genes are TRBV27 and TRBJ1-6, with 8 bases lining up with TRBD1. Germline assignment: CDR1 MNHEY and CDR2 SMNVEV (reference sequence). This CDR3 is built from 14 residues. V was pared by 6 bases and J by 7 bases, with 5 bases of the junction left unmatched.

This clonotype was recorded many times. This chain joins TRBV12-3 or TRBV12-4 and TRBJ2-1; maybe TRBD2 (5 bases). The CDR3 covers 15 residues. Deletions cut 4 bases from V and 0 bases from J, with 10 bases between. The CDR3 DNA reads TGTGCCAGCAGTTCCGGGAAAAGCTCCTACAATGAGCAGTTCTTC. Its translation: CASSSGKSSYNEQFF.

The genes are TRBV20-1 and TRBJ2-3; D is uncertain. Germline V CDR1 and CDR2: DFQATT, SNEGSKA (reference sequence). Trimming cost V 6 bases and J 0 bases, with 16 bases left between them. The CDR3 has 15 residues. CDR3 sequence (DNA): TGCAGTGCGCACACACAGAGATATAGCACAGATACGCAGTATTTT. Translating it yields CSAHTQRYSTDTQYF.

The chain couples TRBV5-1 to TRBJ2-3, with D perhaps TRBD1 or TRBD2 (5 bases each). The CDR3 contains 15 residues. V lost 0 bases to trimming and J lost 4 bases, with 12 bases between them. From germline, CDR1 is SGHRS and CDR2 YFSETQ. In DNA form, the CDR3 reads TGCGCCAGCAGCTTGGGGGACCAGTGGCCAGATACGCAGTATTTT. Protein product: CASSLGDQWPDTQYF.

This clonotype has a handful of counts. The rearrangement joins TRBV6-2 or TRBV6-3 to TRBJ2-1; TRBD2 matches at 8 bases. Germline values: CDR1 MNHEY, CDR2 SVGEGT. This CDR3 contains 14 residues. V gave up 6 bases and J gave up 3 bases; unmatched junction bases: 4. CDR3 in amino acids: CASSRGGFYNEQFF. In DNA form, the CDR3 reads TGTGCCAGCAGCCGCGGGGGGTTCTACAATGAGCAGTTCTTC.

This chain connects TRBV24-1 to TRBJ1-1, with TRBD1 as a possible D gene (5 bases). Germline V gene data show CDR1 as KGHDR and CDR2 as SFDVKD. This CDR3 is built from 13 residues. The V end lost 3 bases, the J end lost 4 bases, and 8 bases lay between the germline ends. CDR3 sequence (DNA): TGTGCCACCAGTGATGGGGGAGTCACTGAAGCTTTCTTT. This encodes CATSDGGVTEAFF.

This clonotype was detected many times. The rearrangement links TRBV5-1 to TRBJ2-3, with 8 positions matching TRBD1. CDR1 is SGHRS, CDR2 YFSETQ, per germline. The CDR3 length is 14 residues. The junction had 3 bases not matched to a gene; V was cut back by 3 bases and J by 3 bases. CDR3 amino acids: CASSYWTGTDTQYF. The CDR3 nucleotides are TGCGCCAGCAGCTACTGGACAGGGACAGATACGCAGTATTTT.

This clonotype was recorded a few times. The chain recombines TRBV12-3 or TRBV12-4 with TRBJ2-2, with 9 bases that match TRBD1. This CDR3 spans 15 amino acids. V was pared by 5 bases and J by 5 bases, with 6 bases of the junction left unmatched. CDR3 residues: CASSIRQGGTGELFF. The DNA of the CDR3 is TGTGCCAGCAGTATACGACAGGGGGGGACCGGGGAGCTGTTTTTT.

With respect to this clonotype: A read error may be the cause here, since a much bigger clone is one base away. The chain recombines TRBV11-1 with TRBJ2-5, with TRBD1 as a possible D gene (5 bases). The DNA end is more similar to TRBJ2-1, so the J call may be wrong. This CDR3 comprises 13 residues. Germline loops: CDR1 SGHAT, CDR2 FQDESV (reference sequence). The CDR3 DNA is TGTGCCAGCAGCCCTACCAGGGATACGACCCAGTTCTTC. Translation: CASSPTRDTTQFF.

This chain uses TRBV12-5 with TRBJ2-7; D may be TRBD2 (5 bases). The J call is in doubt because the DNA end fits TRBJ2-1 better. The CDR3 runs to 14 residues. From germline, CDR1 is LGHNT and CDR2 FRNRAP. The CDR3 DNA follows: TGTGCTAGTGCCATGAGGACTGCATCCTACGAGCAGTTCTTC. As protein: CASAMRTASYEQFF.

This clonotype has ten or more counts. The chain carries TRBV20-1 and TRBJ2-7, with 11 bases aligning to TRBD1. The germline V gene has CDR1 DFQATT and CDR2 SNEGSKA (reference sequence). The CDR3 runs 14 residues. Trimming at V came to 5 bases and at J to 3 bases, leaving 6 bases not matched to a gene. The CDR3 region has the DNA TGCAGTGCTGTCCGGGACAGGGGGAGCTACGAGCAGTACTTC. It yields the protein CSAVRDRGSYEQYF.

This clonotype was seen repeatedly, ten times or more. The CDR3 here is CASSVSRGGDTQYF. The CDR3 DNA reads TGCGCCAGCAGCGTATCCAGGGGGGGAGATACGCAGTATTTT. The gene calls are TRBV5-1 and TRBJ2-3; the D gene could be TRBD1 or TRBD2 (7 bases each). The CDR3 is 14 residues long. The germline V and J ends were trimmed by 4 bases and 5 bases, with 14 bases remaining between them. Germline loops: CDR1 SGHRS, CDR2 YFSETQ.

The V and J genes are TRBV5-1 and TRBJ1-2; D not certain. Germline V gives CDR1 SGHRS, CDR2 YFSETQ. The CDR3 totals 15 residues. The V end lost 2 bases, the J end lost 1 base, and 12 bases lay between the germline ends. The CDR3 nucleotides read TGCGCCAGCAGCTTTACACGGAACCTTAACTATGGCTACACCTTC. It is translated as CASSFTRNLNYGYTF. The variable domain in full, completed from reference TRBV5-1 and TRBJ1-2, reads KAGVTQTPRYLIKTRGQQVTLSCSPISGHRSVSWYQQTPGQGLQFLFEYFSETQRNKGNFPGRFSGRQFSNSRSEMNVSTLELGDSALYLCASSFTRNLNYGYTFGSGTRLTVV.

The rearrangement joins TRBV27 to TRBJ2-3; 10 bases are shared with TRBD1. CDR1 is MNHEY, CDR2 SMNVEV, per germline (reference sequence). The length of the CDR3 is 16 residues. With 1 base clipped from V and 4 bases from J, the junction kept 5 bases outside the gene matches. CDR3 loop: CASSLFPGQGADTQYF. As DNA, the CDR3 is TGTGCCAGCAGTTTATTCCCCGGACAGGGGGCAGATACGCAGTATTTT.

The chain employs TRBV12-3 or TRBV12-4 and TRBJ1-2, with 7 bases aligning to TRBD1. V gave up 0 bases and J gave up 2 bases; unmatched junction bases: 3. The CDR3 loop spans 15 amino acids. CDR3 sequence reads: CASSLATGYNYGYTF. The CDR3 nucleotides are TGTGCCAGCAGTTTAGCGACAGGGTACAACTATGGCTACACCTTC.

The J gene is TRBJ2-2, the V gene TRBV25-1; no definite D call. Germline CDR1 MGHDK, CDR2 SYGVNS. The CDR3 has 16 residues. Between the trimmed V and J ends, which lost 0 bases and 7 bases, there was a span of 15 bases. The DNA of the CDR3 is TGTGCCAGCAGTGAATATCGGAAAGGGAATAACGGGGAGCTGTTTTTT. Its protein product is CASSEYRKGNNGELFF.

The chain joins TRBV19 to TRBJ2-2; D is unresolved. Germline-derived CDR1 and CDR2 are LNHDA and SQIVND (reference sequence). The germline V and J ends were trimmed by 7 bases and 5 bases, with 8 bases remaining between them. This CDR3 region has 12 residues. The chain's CDR3 is CASNFVTGELFF. The CDR3 nucleotides read TGTGCCAGTAACTTCGTAACCGGGGAGCTGTTTTTT.

This clonotype was seen a few times. The J gene is TRBJ2-7, the V gene TRBV5-1, with 10 positions matching TRBD2. Germline V lookup: CDR1 SGHRS, CDR2 YFSETQ. This CDR3 comprises 15 residues. V lost 1 base and J lost 7; bases outside the gene matches: 8. CDR3 sequence: CASSLTSGTSGEQYF. The CDR3 coding sequence is TGCGCCAGCAGCTTGACTAGCGGGACTTCGGGGGAGCAGTACTTC. Looking up the rest from reference TRBV5-1 and TRBJ2-7 gives the full variable domain: KAGVTQTPRYLIKTRGQQVTLSCSPISGHRSVSWYQQTPGQGLQFLFEYFSETQRNKGNFPGRFSGRQFSNSRSEMNVSTLELGDSALYLCASSLTSGTSGEQYFGPGTRLTVT.

With respect to this clonotype: This may arise from a read error, as a much more abundant clone is one base away. The rearrangement joins TRBV11-3 to TRBJ2-3, with 9 bases lining up with TRBD2. The trim removed 0 bases at V and 6 bases at J, leaving 1 base unmatched. This CDR3 has 14 residues. The germline V gene has CDR1 SGHNT and CDR2 YENEEA. Here the CDR3 reads CASSLDAGGDTQYF. The DNA of the CDR3 is TGTGCCAGCAGCTTAGATGCGGGAGGGGATACGCAGTATTTT.

The rearrangement links TRBV12-3 or TRBV12-4 to TRBJ1-2; D unresolved. There are 12 residues in the CDR3. V was shortened by 4 bases and J by 12 bases, with 15 bases between the two germline ends. Written as DNA, the CDR3 is TGTGCCAGCAGTTACCCGGGCAGGCGTCACACCTTC. Residues: CASSYPGRRHTF.

This chain connects TRBV19 to TRBJ1-6; 9 nucleotides line up with TRBD1. The CDR3 extends over 16 amino acids. V lost 5 bases to trimming and J lost 11 bases; unmatched junction nucleotides: 13. Germline CDR1 LNHDA, CDR2 SQIVND (reference sequence). This CDR3 is CASSVSGQGRLPPLHF. The CDR3 region has the DNA TGTGCCAGTAGTGTTTCTGGACAGGGGCGGTTGCCACCCCTCCACTTT.

There are a few counts of this clonotype. The genes are TRBV24-1 and TRBJ1-2; 8 bases fit TRBD1. The CDR3 covers 13 residues. Germline lookup yields CDR1 KGHDR and CDR2 SFDVKD. Trimming took 4 bases from V and 8 from J; bases not matched to a gene: 5. The CDR3 loop reads CATSDPDRGGYTF. DNA for the CDR3: TGTGCCACCAGTGACCCCGACAGGGGCGGCTACACCTTC.

This clonotype showed up just a few times. This chain links TRBV20-1 with TRBJ1-2; 8 positions agree with TRBD1. Trimming cost V 7 bases and J 5 bases; bases outside gene matches: 0. From germline, CDR1 is DFQATT and CDR2 SNEGSKA (reference sequence). The length of the CDR3 is 10 residues. DNA for the CDR3: TGCAGTGGGACAGGGTATGGCTACACCTTC. This codes for CSGTGYGYTF.

This clonotype was recorded at least ten times. The gene calls are TRBV3-1 and TRBJ1-1, with a tentative D call TRBD1 (6 bases). Trimming pared 3 bases from V and 2 bases from J, leaving 13 bases between. This CDR3 has 15 amino acids. Germline CDR1 reads LGHDT; CDR2 reads YNNKEL (reference sequence). CDR3 nucleotides: TGTGCCAGCAGCCAGACAGGCAAACTCAACACTGAAGCTTTCTTT. Its translation: CASSQTGKLNTEAFF. Drawing the rest from reference TRBV3-1 and TRBJ1-1, the complete variable domain is DTAVSQTPKYLVTQMGNDKSIKCEQNLGHDTMYWYKQDSKKFLKIMFSYNNKELIINETVPNRFSPKSPDKAHLNLHINSLELGDSAVYFCASSQTGKLNTEAFFGQGTRLTVV.

This clonotype turned up a few times. The J gene is TRBJ1-1, the V gene TRBV24-1; 8 positions agree with TRBD1. The CDR3 totals 11 residues. CDR1 is KGHDR and CDR2 is SFDVKD in the germline V gene. J gave up 8 bases and V 9 bases, and 4 bases lay outside the gene matches. The CDR3 nucleotides are TGTGCCACCCGCAGGGGGCTCGAAGCTTTCTTT. Translation gives CATRRGLEAFF.

In its sample, this clonotype was seen many times. The rearrangement links TRBV28 to TRBJ2-7; 9 nucleotides align to TRBD2. CDR1 is MDHEN and CDR2 is SYDVKM in the germline V gene. V lost 4 bases and J lost 4; bases outside the gene matches: 8. This CDR3 contains 15 residues. The CDR3: CASSSSGTYTYEQYF. CDR3 nucleotide sequence: TGTGCCAGCAGTTCTAGCGGGACCTACACATACGAGCAGTACTTC.

A few counts support this clonotype. The V gene is TRBV5-5, the J gene TRBJ1-2; D uncertain. The CDR3 loop spans 14 amino acids. CDR1 and CDR2 from the germline V gene are SGHKS and YYEKEE (reference sequence). V lost 2 bases and J 7 bases, leaving 15 bases between the germline ends. For the CDR3, the DNA is TGTGCCAGCAGCTTTTTCGCCGTTTGGGGTGGCTACACCTTC. This gives the protein CASSFFAVWGGYTF.

This clonotype was recorded a few times. V gene TRBV12-3 or TRBV12-4 combines with J gene TRBJ2-7, with D possibly being TRBD2 (6 bases). The length of the CDR3 is 14 residues. Between the trimmed V and J ends, which lost 3 bases and 3 bases, there was a span of 12 bases. CDR3 in amino acids: CASSFGGSDYEQYF. CDR3 nucleotide sequence: TGTGCCAGCAGTTTCGGAGGGAGCGACTACGAGCAGTACTTC.

This clonotype was detected many times. The chain joins TRBV11-3 to TRBJ2-7, with no clear D. V lost 0 bases to trimming and J lost 0 bases, with 12 bases between them. Germline CDR1 and CDR2: SGHNT and YENEEA. This CDR3 is 16 amino acids long. The CDR3 DNA reads TGTGCCAGCAGCTTAGATCGTGGGGATTTCTCCTACGAGCAGTACTTC. Translating gives CASSLDRGDFSYEQYF.